The sequence of this T cell receptor (beta chain) was determined in a study of Tregs in tolerant kidney transplant recipients. Germline CDR1 and CDR2: KGHSH and LQKENI. After removal of 3 bases from V and 2 bases from J, the junction contained 4 bases not matched to a gene. CDR3 size: 14 residues. The protocol was immunoSEQ multiplex PCR, while the TCRdb copy is restricted to in-frame clones and leaves out a portion. Among fewer than 100,000 clones listed, roughly 90% were seen once. This specimen was Tregs from blood, taken before the transplant. The origin of this receptor is a human donor who received a combined kidney and bone marrow transplant. The gene calls are TRBV18 and TRBJ2-7, with 7 bases that match TRBD2. The DNA of the CDR3 is TGTGCCAGCTCACCGGGGAGGGCGCCCTACGAGCAGTACTTC. The encoded protein is CASSPGRAPYEQYF. Based on the CDR3 plus reference TRBV18 and TRBJ2-7, the full variable domain is NAGVMQNPRHLVRRRGQEARLRCSPMKGHSHVYWYRQLPEEGLKFMVYLQKENIIDESGMPKERFSAEFPKEGPSILRIQQVVRGDSAAYFCASSPGRAPYEQYFGPGTRLTVT.